This T cell receptor (beta chain) emerged from a study of tumor and adjacent non-tumor tissue in lung cancer. Trimming pared 9 bases from V and 10 bases from J, leaving 16 bases between. CDR3 length: 12 residues. TCRbeta libraries were built with three rounds of nested PCR, modified from ARM-PCR. TCRdb processed the multiplex PCR reads anew with MiXCR; each CDR3 protein has one entry. This table holds about 82,000 distinct CDR3 sequences, around four fifths found once. The template was RNA from unsorted bulk tissue. The sequence came from a woman between 50 and 59 years old with non-small cell lung cancer. Sequencing used lung tumor tissue. J is TRBJ2-1 and V is TRBV12-3 or TRBV12-4; the D gene could be TRBD1 or TRBD2 (5 bases each). The CDR3 here is CASNRWGYEQFF. The CDR3 nucleotides are TGTGCCAGTAACAGATGGGGGTACGAGCAGTTCTTC.